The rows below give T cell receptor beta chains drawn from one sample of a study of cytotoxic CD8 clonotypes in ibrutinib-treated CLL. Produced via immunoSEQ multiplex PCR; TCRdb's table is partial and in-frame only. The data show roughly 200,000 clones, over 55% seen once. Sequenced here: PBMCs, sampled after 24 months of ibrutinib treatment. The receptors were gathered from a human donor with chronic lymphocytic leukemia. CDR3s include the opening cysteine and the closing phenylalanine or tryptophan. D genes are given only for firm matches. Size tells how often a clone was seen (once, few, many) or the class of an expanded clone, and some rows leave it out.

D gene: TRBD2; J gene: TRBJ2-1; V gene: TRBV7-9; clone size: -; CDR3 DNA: TGTGCCAGCAGCGCCCCGGGACTACTATACAATGAGCAGTTCTTC; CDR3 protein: CASSAPGLLYNEQFF
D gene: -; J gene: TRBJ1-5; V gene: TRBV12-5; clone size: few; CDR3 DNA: TGTGCTAGTGCATCCGGCAGGGCTCAGCCCCAGCATTTT; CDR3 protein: CASASGRAQPQHF
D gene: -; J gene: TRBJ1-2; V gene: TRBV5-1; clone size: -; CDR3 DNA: TGCGCCAGCAGCTTGGACTCCATTTTAGGTGGCTACACCTTC; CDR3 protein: CASSLDSILGGYTF
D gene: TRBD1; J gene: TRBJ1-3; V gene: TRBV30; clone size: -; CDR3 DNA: TGTGCCTTACGCCGGACAGGGGCTGGAAACACCATATATTTT; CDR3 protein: CALRRTGAGNTIYF
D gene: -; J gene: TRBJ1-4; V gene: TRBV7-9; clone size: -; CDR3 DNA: TGTGCCAGCAGCTTGCAAAACCGGGATGAAAAACTGTTTTTT; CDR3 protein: CASSLQNRDEKLFF
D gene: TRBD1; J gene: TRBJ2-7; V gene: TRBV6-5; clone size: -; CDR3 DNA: TGTGCCAGCGGAAGGGACAGTTCCTACGAGCAGTACTTC; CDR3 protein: CASGRDSSYEQYF
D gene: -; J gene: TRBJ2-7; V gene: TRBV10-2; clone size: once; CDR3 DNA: TGCGCCAGCCGGACAGATGCCTACGAGCAGTACTTC; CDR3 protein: CASRTDAYEQYF
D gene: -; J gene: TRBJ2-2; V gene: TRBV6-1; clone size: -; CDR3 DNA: TGTGCCAGCAGTGAACCAGTAGCGAAACCGAACACCGGGGAGCTGTTTTTT; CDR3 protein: CASSEPVAKPNTGELFF
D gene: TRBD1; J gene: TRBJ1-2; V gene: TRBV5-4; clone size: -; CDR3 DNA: TGTGCCAGCAGCAGGGGACAGGAGATTAGAAACTATGGCTACACCTTC; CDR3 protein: CASSRGQEIRNYGYTF
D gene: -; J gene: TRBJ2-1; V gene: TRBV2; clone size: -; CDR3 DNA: TGTAGGGTAGCGGACTACAATGAGCAGTTCTTC; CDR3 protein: CRVADYNEQFF
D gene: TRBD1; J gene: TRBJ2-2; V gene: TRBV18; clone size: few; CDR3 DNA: TGTGCCAGCTCACTGAGACAGGGGGCGTCCGGGGAGCTGTTTTTT; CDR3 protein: CASSLRQGASGELFF
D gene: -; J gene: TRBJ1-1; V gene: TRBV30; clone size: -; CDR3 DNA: TGTGCCTGGACCTCGGGCAGCAGCATAATCCTAAACACTGAAGCTTTCTTT; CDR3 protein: CAWTSGSSIILNTEAFF